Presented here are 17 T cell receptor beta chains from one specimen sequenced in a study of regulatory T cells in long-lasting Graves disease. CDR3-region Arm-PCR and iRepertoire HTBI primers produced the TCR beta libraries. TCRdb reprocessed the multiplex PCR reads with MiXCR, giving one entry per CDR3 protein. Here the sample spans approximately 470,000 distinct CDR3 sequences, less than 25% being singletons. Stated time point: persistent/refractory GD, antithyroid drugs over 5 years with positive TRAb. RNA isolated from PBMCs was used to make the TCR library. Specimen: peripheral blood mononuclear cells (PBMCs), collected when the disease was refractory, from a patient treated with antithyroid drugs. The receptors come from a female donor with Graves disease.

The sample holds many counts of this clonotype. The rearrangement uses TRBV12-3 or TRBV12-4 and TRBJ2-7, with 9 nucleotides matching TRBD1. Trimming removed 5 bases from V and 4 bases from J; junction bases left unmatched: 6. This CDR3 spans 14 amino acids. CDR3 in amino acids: CASSPRTGVYEQYF. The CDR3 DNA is TGTGCCAGCAGTCCCCGGACAGGGGTGTACGAGCAGTACTTC.

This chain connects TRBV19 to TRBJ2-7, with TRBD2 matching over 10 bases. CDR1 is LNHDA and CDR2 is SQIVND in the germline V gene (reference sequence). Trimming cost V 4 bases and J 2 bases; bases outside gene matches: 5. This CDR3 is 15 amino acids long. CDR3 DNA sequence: TGTGCCAGTAGTAAGGGACTAGCGAGAACCTACGAGCAGTACTTC. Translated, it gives CASSKGLARTYEQYF.

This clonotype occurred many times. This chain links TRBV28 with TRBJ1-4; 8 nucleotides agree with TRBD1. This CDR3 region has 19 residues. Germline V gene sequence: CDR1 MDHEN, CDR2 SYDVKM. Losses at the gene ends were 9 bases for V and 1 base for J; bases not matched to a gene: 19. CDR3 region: CARTLGLRQGTETNEKLFF. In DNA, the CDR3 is TGTGCCAGAACCCTAGGTCTTAGACAGGGGACCGAAACTAATGAAAAACTGTTTTTT.

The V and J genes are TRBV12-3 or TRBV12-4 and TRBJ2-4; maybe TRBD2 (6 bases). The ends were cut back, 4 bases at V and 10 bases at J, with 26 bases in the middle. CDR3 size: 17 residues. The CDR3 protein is CASSSNPGGIASGIQYF. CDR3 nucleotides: TGTGCCAGCAGTTCGAACCCCGGCGGGATAGCCAGCGGTATTCAGTACTTC.

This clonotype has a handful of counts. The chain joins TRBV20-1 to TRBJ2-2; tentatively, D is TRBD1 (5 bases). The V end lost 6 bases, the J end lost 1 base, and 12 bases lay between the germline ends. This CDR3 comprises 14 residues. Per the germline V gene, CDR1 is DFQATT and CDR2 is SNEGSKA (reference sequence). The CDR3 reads CSAEDSQNTGELFF. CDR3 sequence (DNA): TGCAGTGCGGAAGACAGTCAGAACACCGGGGAGCTGTTTTTT.

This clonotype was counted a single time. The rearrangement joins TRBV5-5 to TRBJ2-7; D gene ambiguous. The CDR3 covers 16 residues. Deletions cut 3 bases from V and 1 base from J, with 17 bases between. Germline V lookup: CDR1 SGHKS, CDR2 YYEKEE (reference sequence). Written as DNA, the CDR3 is TGTGCCAGCAGCTCCAAAAAAAAAAGCGAATCCTACGAGCAGTACTTC. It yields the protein CASSSKKKSESYEQYF.

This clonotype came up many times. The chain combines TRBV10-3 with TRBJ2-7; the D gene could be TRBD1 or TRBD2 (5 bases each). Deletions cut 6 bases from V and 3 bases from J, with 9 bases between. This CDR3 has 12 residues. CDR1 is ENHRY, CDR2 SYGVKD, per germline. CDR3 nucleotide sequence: TGTGCCATCAGGGGGGAACTCTACGAGCAGTACTTC. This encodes CAIRGELYEQYF.

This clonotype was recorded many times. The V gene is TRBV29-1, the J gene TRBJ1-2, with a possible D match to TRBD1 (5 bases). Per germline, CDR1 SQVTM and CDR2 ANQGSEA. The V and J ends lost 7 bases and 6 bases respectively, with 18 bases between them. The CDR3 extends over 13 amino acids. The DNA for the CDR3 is TGCAGCGCTGGCCTGCCGCAGGGTAATGGCTACACCTTC. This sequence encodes CSAGLPQGNGYTF.

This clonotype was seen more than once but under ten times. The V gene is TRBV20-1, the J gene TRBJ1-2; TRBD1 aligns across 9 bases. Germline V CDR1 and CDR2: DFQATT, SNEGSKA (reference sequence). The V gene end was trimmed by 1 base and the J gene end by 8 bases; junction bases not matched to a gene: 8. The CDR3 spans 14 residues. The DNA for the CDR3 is TGCAGTGCTAGAGGCCCGGGACAGGGTATAGGCTACACCTTC. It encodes CSARGPGQGIGYTF.

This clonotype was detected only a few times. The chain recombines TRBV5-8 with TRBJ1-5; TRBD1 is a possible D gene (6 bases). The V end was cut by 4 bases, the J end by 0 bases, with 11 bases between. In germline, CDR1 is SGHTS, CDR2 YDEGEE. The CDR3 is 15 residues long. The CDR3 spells CASSRRQVSNQPQHF. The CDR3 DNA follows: TGTGCCAGCAGCCGACGACAGGTTAGCAATCAGCCCCAGCATTTT.

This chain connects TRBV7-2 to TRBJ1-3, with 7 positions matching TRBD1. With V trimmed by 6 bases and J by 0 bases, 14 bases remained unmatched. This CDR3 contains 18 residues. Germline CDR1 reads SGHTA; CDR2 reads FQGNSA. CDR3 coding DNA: TGTGCCAGCAGTTACAGGGGCCACCTTGACTACTCTGGAAACACCATATATTTT. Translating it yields CASSYRGHLDYSGNTIYF.

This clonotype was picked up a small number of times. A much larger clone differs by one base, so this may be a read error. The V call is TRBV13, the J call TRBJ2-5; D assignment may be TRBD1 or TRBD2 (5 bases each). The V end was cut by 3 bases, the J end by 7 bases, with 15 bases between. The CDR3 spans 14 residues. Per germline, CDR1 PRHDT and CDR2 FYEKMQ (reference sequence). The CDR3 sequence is CASSLGRSGGTQYF. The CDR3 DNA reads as TGTGCCAGCAGCTTGGGACGGTCAGGCGGGACCCAGTACTTC.

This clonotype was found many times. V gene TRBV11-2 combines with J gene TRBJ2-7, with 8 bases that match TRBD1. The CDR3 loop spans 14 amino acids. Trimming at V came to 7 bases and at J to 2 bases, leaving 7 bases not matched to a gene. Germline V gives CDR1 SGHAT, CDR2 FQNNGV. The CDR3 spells CASNTGQGAYEQYF. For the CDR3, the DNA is TGTGCCAGCAACACAGGACAGGGTGCCTACGAGCAGTACTTC.

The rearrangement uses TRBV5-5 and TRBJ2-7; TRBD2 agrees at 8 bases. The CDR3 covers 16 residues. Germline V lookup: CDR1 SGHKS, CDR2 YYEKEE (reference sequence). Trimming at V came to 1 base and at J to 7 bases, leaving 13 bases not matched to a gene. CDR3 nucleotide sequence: TGTGCCAGCAGCTTGTGGTCGGTAGCGGGATTCTGGGAGCAGTACTTC. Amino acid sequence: CASSLWSVAGFWEQYF.

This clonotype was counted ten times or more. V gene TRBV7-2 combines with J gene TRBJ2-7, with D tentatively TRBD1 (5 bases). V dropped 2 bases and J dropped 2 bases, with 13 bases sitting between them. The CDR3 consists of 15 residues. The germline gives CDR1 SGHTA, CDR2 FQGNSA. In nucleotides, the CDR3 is TGTGCCAGCAGCTTACAAGCCGACAGAACCTACGAGCAGTACTTC. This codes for CASSLQADRTYEQYF. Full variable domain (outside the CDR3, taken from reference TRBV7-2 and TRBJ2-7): GAGVSQSPSNKVTEKGKDVELRCDPISGHTALYWYRQSLGQGLEFLIYFQGNSAPDKSGLPSDRFSAERTGGSVSTLTIQRTQQEDSAVYLCASSLQADRTYEQYFGPGTRLTVT.

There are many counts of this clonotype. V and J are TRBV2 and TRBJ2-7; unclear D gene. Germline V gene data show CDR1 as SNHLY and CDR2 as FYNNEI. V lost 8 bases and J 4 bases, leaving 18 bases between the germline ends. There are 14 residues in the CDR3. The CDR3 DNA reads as TGTGCCAGCCTCCCGTCGCAGACATCATACGAGCAGTACTTC. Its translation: CASLPSQTSYEQYF.

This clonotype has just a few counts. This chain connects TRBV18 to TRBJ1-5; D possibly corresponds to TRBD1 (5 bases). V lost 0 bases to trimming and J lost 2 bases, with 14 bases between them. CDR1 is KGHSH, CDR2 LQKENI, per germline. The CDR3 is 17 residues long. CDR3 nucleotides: TGTGCCAGCTCACCACCGAGACAGCCGGGTGGCAATCAGCCCCAGCATTTT. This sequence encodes CASSPPRQPGGNQPQHF.